This TCR beta chain originates from a study of cytomegalovirus exposure and HLA in healthy donors (dated by TCRdb to 2016 to 2017). With regard to the full study: According to an earlier analysis of several hundred of the donors, about 180 million T cells yielded approximately 120 million unique TCR beta sequences and roughly 280 Gb of sequence data. Donor age, sex, ethnicity and CMV serostatus were collected together with the repertoire data. The study aimed to test whether cataloging public T cell receptors could reveal signatures of past pathogen exposure. A later analysis re-analyzed previously published TCR beta repertoires from 660 or so donors and added high-resolution HLA genotyping to study TCR occurrence patterns. In a later genetic analysis, genome-wide SNP genotypes for 398 of the 666 donors were used, and that subset was treated as a discovery cohort. Across around 400 genotyped donors of the cohort, an average of roughly 250,000 unique TCR beta nucleotide sequences per donor were sequenced, and around 20% of those sequences were non-productive. An earlier analysis of 587 of the donors used high-throughput TCR beta sequencing to judge whether each TCR beta V gene segment behaved as functional or pseudogenic. Besides the first cohort of some 670 subjects, a separate validation cohort made up of roughly 120 different subjects was used. Because of strong linkage in the cohort, roughly five DR-DQ haplotypes were treated as single units for association and clustering. Of the approximately 400 genotyped donors, over 80% were placed in the genetic ancestry cluster associated with self-reported Caucasian donors. In the later analysis, no new phenotypic data were used to find candidate immune exposures; instead, reliance was placed on TCR beta sequences and their occurrence across donors. Every discovery cohort repertoire had been produced on one sequencing platform. An early release covering roughly 600 HLA-typed donors comprised approximately 290 gigabases of sequencing data and about 90 million unique TCR sequences. Both class I and class II loci were covered by HLA typing, at four-digit resolution. To predict cytomegalovirus infection status, the study brought together high-throughput TCR immunosequencing, statistical association of individual TCRs with disease status, and machine learning. The study profiled the T cell repertoires of under 700 subjects by immunosequencing and related them to cytomegalovirus serostatus. The number of typed donors differed by locus: about 629-630 for A, B, C, DRB1 and DQB1; 522 for DQA1; 606 for DPA1; and 400 to 480 for DPB1.

The cohort comprised fewer than 700 healthy bone marrow donors. Cohort members were all nominally healthy when sampled, although unrecorded immune exposures were likely present. The donor was CMV seropositive and was included in the group of 250 to 300 seropositive cohort members. A peripheral blood sample was provided by each donor, and peripheral blood mononuclear cells were used for TCR beta sequencing. Genomic DNA extraction from the blood cell samples was performed with the Qiagen DNeasy Blood Extraction Kit. This clone was counted between two and nine times. The target of this receptor is not known. No much larger clone is present one base from it, and per-base qualities are unavailable. Per the germline V gene, SNHLY is the CDR1 and FYNNEI is the CDR2. The CDR3 numbers 14 residues from cysteine through phenylalanine. Here the CDR3 DNA is all that survives: 42 bases in frame from base 1. V loses 3 bases, J loses 4 bases, and the germline ends lie 13 bases apart.

Library preparation used the immunoSEQ multiplex PCR assay. A mixture of 60 forward primers for TCR Vbeta segments and 13 reverse primers for TCR Jbeta segments was used in the multiplex PCR. The CDR3 region of rearranged TCR beta genes was amplified from genomic DNA by a multiplex PCR assay. Amplified TCR beta libraries were sequenced as 87-base-pair reads on the Illumina HiSeq System. For the original study's pipeline: Across the 670 or so repertoires, a later analysis counted around 80 million unique TCR beta chains, roughly 11 million of which were shared by at least two donors. Raw reads were error-corrected and collapsed into unique sequences by a nearest-neighbor algorithm in which closely related sequences were merged to remove PCR and sequencing errors. Alignment of CDR3 sequences to IMGT reference sequences was used to assign V, D and J gene segments. For a sequence to be retained, a match of at least six nucleotides was required to both a V gene segment and a J gene segment. Rearrangements were classified as productive when the CDR3 lacked stop codons and remained in frame with V and J, and all other rearrangements were classified as non-productive. CDR3 was defined according to IMGT convention as the region running from the second conserved V-encoded cysteine to the conserved J-encoded phenylalanine. In an earlier analysis of 500 to 650 of the donors, sequences lacking an unambiguous match to a single V gene segment were excluded. An earlier analysis of a few hundred of the donors called V segments functional above 56.7% productive rearrangements and segregating when the between-donor standard deviation exceeded 5%. A statistical classification framework was built to diagnose cytomegalovirus status from the catalog of TCR beta chain sequences. In a later analysis, TCR nucleotide sequences were compared against IMGT/GENE-DB human TR gene sequences so that V and J genes could be assigned. A later analysis assigned CDR3 sequences and most-parsimonious VDJ recombination scenarios with the TCRdist pipeline. In a later analysis, each TCR beta chain was defined by its CDR3 amino acid sequence together with its V-gene family, and reads lacking a unique V-gene family were excluded. To address suspected cross-contamination and a sequencing artifact, a later analysis removed roughly 640 highly shared, low-generation-probability nucleotide sequences. For each public chain, a later analysis derived a clonal expansion index from normalized ranks of inferred template counts within each repertoire. In a later analysis, generation probabilities were computed using a VDJ recombination model fitted to out-of-frame rearrangements, and the results were checked against IGoR. A later analysis scored TCR-TCR, TCR-HLA and TCR-CMV co-occurrence with hypergeometric tests, applying a repertoire-size bias correction to TCR pairs. In a later analysis, false discovery rates were estimated by permuting HLA or CMV assignments 20 times. In a later analysis, co-occurring TCRs were grouped with DBSCAN, and TCRdist sequence similarity was added when clustering was performed within HLA-allele-positive subsets. For co-occurrence clustering, repertoires with fewer than 30,000 or more than 120,000 public chains were excluded, along with 4 to 6 repertoires with anomalous nucleotide sharing. TCRdb retrieved this table from immuneACCESS and kept in-frame rearrangements only. Not all clones are present; in checked studies, unresolved V genes account for under half, and no reason is known for the remainder. The DNA gave D and trimming, while V, J and clone size come from that table. Here the sample has more than 85,000 clones; under 80% occur a single time. Of the sample, 6.5% to 8.5% falls within the top ten clones.

General conclusions and limits of the study: This cohort had only TCR beta chains sequenced, and the lack of alpha or paired-chain data limited which features could be detected. The 87-base-pair reads could not distinguish some IMGT-functional V segments, including TRBV6-2 and TRBV6-3, so those segments were excluded. At a false discovery rate of 0.05, a later analysis linked roughly 17,000 TCR beta sequences to specific HLA alleles. In vitro tests confirmed that a few of the cytomegalovirus-associated TCR beta chains recognize cytomegalovirus antigens. In a later analysis, TCR association rates were found to vary across HLA loci, with the most associated TCRs seen for DRB1 alleles and the fewest for HLA-C alleles. The sequencing pipeline was judged likely to have produced a cluster of highly shared sequence variants as a technical artifact. Compared with the roughly 670-donor mean, donors in an Asian-associated ancestry cluster had fewer N-insertions in productive TCRs, according to a later genetic analysis. Several of the top co-occurrence clusters appeared to be linked to parvovirus B19, influenza, CMV and Epstein-Barr virus, according to a later analysis. Strong co-occurrence of HLA alleles, especially DR and DQ, made assigning TCR associations to individual alleles difficult. A later genetic analysis associated a missense DCLRE1C variant with V-gene and J-gene trimming of TCR beta chains, and an independent cohort replicated the association. The study gave a list of 150 to 200 TCR beta chains associated with cytomegalovirus. CMV serostatus was the only immune exposure information available for the cohort. According to the authors, the approach could potentially be generalized to other disease states and immunological phenotypes. In a later analysis, HLA-associated TCR beta chains showed more clonal expansion and lower generation probabilities than non-associated chains that were equally common. The classifier was reported to diagnose cytomegalovirus status with high specificity and sensitivity in both the original cohort and the validation cohort. Broadly in line with IMGT annotations, most TCR beta V segments showed up in productive rearrangements about 87% or about 30% of the time in an earlier analysis of about 500 of the donors. About 17 rarely observed V segments, including chromosome 9 orphons, were excluded from the earlier analysis of some 590 of the donors because counts were too low. A further reported finding was that TCR beta sequences accurately predicted the HLA-A and HLA-B alleles for most subjects in the first cohort. Roughly uniform sequencing depth across donors was assumed in presence/absence analyses, although this assumption may not hold. Because some donors lacked HLA typing at each locus, the association tests relied only on the typed subset. Across donors, most TCR sequences were observed very rarely, whereas some public TCRs were present in many individuals. According to a later analysis, most CMV-associated TCR beta chains appeared to be HLA-restricted, and the HLA associations seemed to be driven largely by CMV exposure. Correlated functional status among segregating V segments might be attributable to linkage disequilibrium, but an unknown experimental factor could not be ruled out.

The sequence is built from TRBV2 and TRBJ2-7; a weak D assignment points to TRBD2 (6 bases agree). Sample: PBMCs. The receptor was derived from a woman aged 50 to 60 in good health and CMV-seropositive. The nucleotides are TGTGCCAGCAGTGATGGGGCGGGGTGGTACGAGCAGTACTTC. The encoded protein is CASSDGAGWYEQYF.